This record looks at one T cell receptor beta chain sequence and its context. This sample was taken from a study of beta chain features in type 1 diabetes. Expressed TCRB transcripts were sequenced because the isolated RNA had all been reverse transcribed beforehand. Approximately 3.7 million reads per sample on average were obtained from naive, central memory and regulatory T cell samples. Sequencing used immunoSEQ multiplex PCR; TCRdb keeps in-frame clones, though not all of them. There are 620,000 or so clones in the sample; about 16% occur only once, and 0.09% to 0.095% lies in the top ten. Naive, central memory, regulatory and stem cell-like memory cells within the CD4+ compartment were sorted using CD45RO/CCR7/CD25/CD127/CD95/CD27. The CDR3 covers 18 residues. Germline values: CDR1 KGHSH, CDR2 LQKENI. Germline trimming cut 0 bases from V and 3 bases from J; bases unmatched to any gene: 13.

The TCR was taken from a man aged 18 to 30 in good health. V usage is TRBV18 and J usage is TRBJ2-7, with 8 bases matching TRBD2. The sample comprised naive CD4+ T cells from blood. CDR3 in amino acids: CASSPPLLREGPLYEQYF. CDR3 bases: TGTGCCAGCTCACCACCGCTATTACGGGAGGGCCCCCTCTACGAGCAGTACTTC.